This T cell receptor beta chain was sequenced during a study of T-cell reconstitution after alpha-beta-depleted transplantation in children. Findings and caveats of the study: Newly produced T cells mostly accounted for T-cell counts and diversity one year post-transplant.

Deletions cut 5 bases from V and 0 bases from J, with 12 bases between. This CDR3 has 14 residues. Germline values: CDR1 SGHRS, CDR2 YFSETQ. As for this clonotype: Its matching antigen is unknown.

Unique molecular identifiers were used in preparing the TCRbeta library. TCRdb fed the PCR reads into MiXCR, producing one record per CDR3 protein. Of about 490,000 distinct CDR3 sequences in the sample, roughly a tenth were seen once. The chain employs TRBV5-1 and TRBJ2-7; maybe TRBD1 (5 bases). This specimen was PBMCs, taken before TCRalphabeta/CD19-depleted stem cell transplant. This clonotype was sampled from a child aged 2 to 10 with inherited bone marrow failure, due to receive a stem cell transplant. CDR3 in amino acids: CASRTDPSSYEQYF. Written as DNA, the CDR3 is TGCGCCAGCAGGACAGATCCGAGCTCCTACGAGCAGTACTTC.